The next 26 T cell receptor beta chains were all read from a single sample in a study of T cells in Graves' hyperthyroidism and ophthalmopathy. Amplified TCR beta CDR3 regions came from RNA transcripts. The HTBI primer set was used in a first-round RT-PCR of the TCR CDR3. TCRdb reprocessed the multiplex PCR reads via MiXCR and lists one record per CDR3 protein. This sample has 200,000 to 250,000 distinct CDR3 sequences, with approximately 17% found just once. The sample consisted of blood. The receptors here all came from a man in his fifties or sixties with Graves' hyperthyroidism.

Details on this clonotype: A much larger clone sits a single nucleotide away, making a read error possible. V gene TRBV7-6 combines with J gene TRBJ2-1; D ambiguous. The CDR3 length is 16 residues. The germline gives CDR1 SGHVS, CDR2 FNYEAQ. The CDR3 protein is CASSPTDLSSYKEQFF. CDR3 in DNA: TGTGCCAGCAGCCCGACGGACCTTAGCTCCTACAAGGAGCAGTTCTTC.

The chain carries TRBV10-3 and TRBJ1-3; 7 bases match TRBD1. V gave up 4 bases and J gave up 2 bases; unmatched junction bases: 2. This CDR3 is built from 14 residues. The germline V gene has CDR1 ENHRY and CDR2 SYGVKD. The CDR3 DNA sequence: TGTGCCATCAGTGGACAGGGAACTGGAAACACCATATATTTT. This encodes CAISGQGTGNTIYF.

This clonotype was counted at least ten times. The V and J genes are TRBV5-1 and TRBJ2-7; 8 bases line up with TRBD1. CDR1 is SGHRS, CDR2 YFSETQ, per germline. The CDR3 runs to 13 residues. V trimming: 3 bases; J trimming: 5 bases; junction bases outside the gene matches: 4. As DNA, the CDR3 is TGCGCCAGCAGCTGGCAGGGGGCTGACGAGCAGTACTTC. This codes for CASSWQGADEQYF.

The chain carries TRBV11-2 and TRBJ1-2; a weak D match, TRBD1 (6 bases). V lost 3 bases and J 8 bases, leaving 16 bases between the germline ends. The V gene's germline CDR1 is SGHAT and CDR2 FQNNGV. This CDR3 has 14 amino acids. The CDR3 loop reads CASSFGGTGRGYTF. The CDR3 nucleotides read TGTGCCAGCAGCTTCGGGGGAACAGGGAGAGGCTACACCTTC.

Of note for this clonotype: This could be a read error, since a much larger clone is one nucleotide away. Written as DNA, the CDR3 is TGTGCCAGCAGCTTGGCGGGGGGGGCAGAGACCCAGTACTTC. It translates to CASSLAGGAETQYF. The chain uses TRBV11-2 and TRBJ2-5; 9 bases line up with TRBD2. The J segment lost 4 bases and the V segment lost 3 bases, leaving 3 bases of the junction unmatched. The CDR3 sequence is 14 residues long. Germline V gene sequence: CDR1 SGHAT, CDR2 FQNNGV.

The sample holds many counts of this clonotype. The rearrangement links TRBV20-1 to TRBJ1-1; the D gene is possibly TRBD1 (5 bases). The CDR3 spans 14 residues. The V gene's germline CDR1 is DFQATT and CDR2 SNEGSKA (reference sequence). V gave up 6 bases and J gave up 0 bases, with 14 bases separating them. CDR3 region: CSASSGTMNTEAFF. DNA of the CDR3: TGCAGTGCCTCGTCAGGGACCATGAACACTGAAGCTTTCTTT.

This clonotype was recorded many times. In DNA, the CDR3 is TGTGCCAGCAGCCTCAGACAGGGGGCGGTCGAGCAGTACTTC. Its protein is CASSLRQGAVEQYF. V is TRBV7-2 and J is TRBJ2-7; 10 bases fit TRBD1. Per the germline V gene, CDR1 is SGHTA and CDR2 is FQGNSA. This CDR3 spans 14 amino acids. J gave up 6 bases and V 5 bases, and 7 bases lay outside the gene matches.

This clonotype occurred many times. This sequence joins TRBV27 and TRBJ2-1; D unresolved. The ends were cut back, 4 bases at V and 8 bases at J, with 27 bases in the middle. CDR3 length: 18 residues. Germline CDR1 reads MNHEY; CDR2 reads SMNVEV (reference sequence). CDR3 nucleotide sequence: TGTGCCAGCAGTTCCCCTCACCCTAGGGTTTCCTCAGGCGATGAGCAGTTCTTC. Protein sequence: CASSSPHPRVSSGDEQFF.

Regarding this clonotype: This could be a read error, since a much larger clone is one nucleotide away. The chain uses TRBV11-3 and TRBJ2-1, with 10 bases identical to TRBD2. The ends lost 4 bases at V and 7 bases at J; junction bases unmatched: 10. Germline CDR1 and CDR2: SGHNT and YENEEA. The CDR3 sequence is 16 residues long. CDR3 residues: CASSSPSGGARNEQFF. In nucleotides, the CDR3 is TGTGCCAGCAGCTCCCCGAGCGGGGGGGCCCGGAATGAGCAGTTCTTC.

This clonotype came up many times. The chain uses TRBV18 and TRBJ1-2; weak D call: TRBD1 (5 bases). This CDR3 contains 16 residues. Between the trimmed V and J ends, which lost 2 bases and 3 bases, there was a span of 16 bases. Per the germline V gene, CDR1 is KGHSH and CDR2 is LQKENI. The CDR3, as DNA: TGTGCCAGCTCACCATTAGGTACGGGGCGTGACTATGGCTACACCTTC. This codes for CASSPLGTGRDYGYTF.

The table lists this clonotype with many counts. The chain has TRBV7-8 and TRBJ2-7, with 10 positions matching TRBD2. Germline trimming cut 5 bases from V and 5 bases from J; bases unmatched to any gene: 6. The CDR3 length is 14 residues. Germline lookup yields CDR1 SGHVS and CDR2 FQNEAQ. CDR3 protein: CASSVLAGLDEQYF. CDR3 sequence (DNA): TGTGCCAGCAGCGTACTAGCGGGACTCGACGAGCAGTACTTC.

V and J are TRBV7-2 and TRBJ2-3, with 13 bases identical to TRBD2. After removal of 4 bases from V and 4 bases from J, the junction contained 8 bases not matched to a gene. The germline V gene encodes CDR1 SGHTA and CDR2 FQGNSA. The CDR3 runs 17 residues. CDR3 residues: CASSYWTSGREADTQYF. The CDR3 DNA reads as TGTGCCAGCAGCTATTGGACTAGCGGGAGAGAGGCAGATACGCAGTATTTT.

This clonotype was observed at least ten times. The rearrangement uses TRBV6-6 and TRBJ2-3; 10 nucleotides align to TRBD2. V lost 0 bases and J lost 6; bases outside the gene matches: 0. The CDR3 runs to 14 residues. From germline, CDR1 is MNHNY and CDR2 SVGAGI (reference sequence). In nucleotides, the CDR3 is TGTGCCAGCAGTTACTCGACTAGCGGGGATACGCAGTATTTT. Its protein product is CASSYSTSGDTQYF.

This chain uses TRBV19 with TRBJ2-1; D is undetermined. This CDR3 spans 15 amino acids. V lost 3 bases to trimming and J lost 5 bases, with 14 bases between them. The germline V gene has CDR1 LNHDA and CDR2 SQIVND (reference sequence). CDR3 in amino acids: CASSILGVVDNEQFF. The CDR3 bases are TGTGCCAGTAGTATCCTAGGTGTGGTGGACAATGAGCAGTTCTTC.

This clonotype came up many times. This rearrangement joins TRBV12-3 or TRBV12-4 to TRBJ1-2; TRBD1 aligns across 8 bases. This CDR3 comprises 15 residues. J was trimmed by 4 bases and V by 4 bases; bases with no gene match: 8. In DNA form, the CDR3 reads TGTGCCAGCAGTTCCACAGGACAGGGTACCTATGGCTACACCTTC. It encodes CASSSTGQGTYGYTF.

With regard to this clonotype: A clone one base away is much larger, so this may be a read error. This sequence joins TRBV13 and TRBJ2-1; D is unclear. The end of the DNA fits TRBJ2-7 better, so the J call may be wrong. The germline V gene has CDR1 PRHDT and CDR2 FYEKMQ (reference sequence). The CDR3 has 15 residues. Here the CDR3 DNA reads TGTGCCAGCAGCTTAATATCGCTAGATTACAATGAGCAGTACTTC. It is translated as CASSLISLDYNEQYF.

This clonotype showed up just a few times. The rearrangement uses TRBV28 and TRBJ1-2, with D perhaps TRBD1 (5 bases). This CDR3 is built from 16 residues. CDR1 and CDR2 (germline): MDHEN, SYDVKM. The ends were cut back, 4 bases at V and 0 bases at J, with 15 bases in the middle. The CDR3 sequence is CASSSGTGSPNYGYTF. CDR3 sequence (DNA): TGTGCCAGCAGTTCCGGTACAGGATCCCCTAACTATGGCTACACCTTC.

This clonotype was counted ten times or more. The V gene is TRBV12-3 or TRBV12-4, the J gene TRBJ2-7; 7 nucleotides agree with TRBD2. There are 15 residues in the CDR3. Trimming cost V 5 bases and J 4 bases; bases outside gene matches: 11. The CDR3 DNA is TGTGCCAGCAGTAGGGCCTTAGCGGGCGGTTACGAGCAGTACTTC. This sequence encodes CASSRALAGGYEQYF.

This chain links TRBV20-1 with TRBJ2-5, with TRBD2 matching over 7 bases. After removal of 0 bases from V and 4 bases from J, the junction contained 2 bases not matched to a gene. The V gene's germline CDR1 is DFQATT and CDR2 SNEGSKA (reference sequence). The CDR3 is 13 amino acids. CDR3: CSAREAGVETQYF. The DNA of the CDR3 is TGCAGTGCTAGAGAGGCGGGAGTAGAGACCCAGTACTTC.

This clonotype was observed a handful of times. This chain joins TRBV6-4 and TRBJ2-1; 7 nucleotides match TRBD1. CDR1 is MRHNA, CDR2 SNTAGT, per germline. The junction had 2 bases not matched to a gene; V was cut back by 0 bases and J by 0 bases. The CDR3 runs to 16 residues. The CDR3 loop is CASSDSGQSSYNEQFF. The CDR3 bases are TGTGCCAGCAGTGACTCGGGACAGAGCTCCTACAATGAGCAGTTCTTC.

This chain connects TRBV13 to TRBJ1-1; 8 bases map to TRBD1. The CDR3 consists of 14 residues. V gave up 5 bases and J gave up 1 base; unmatched junction bases: 3. CDR1 is PRHDT, CDR2 FYEKMQ, per germline (reference sequence). DNA of the CDR3: TGTGCCAGCAGCGAGGGGACAGGGAACACTGAAGCTTTCTTT. Its protein product is CASSEGTGNTEAFF. The variable domain in full, with the rest retrieved from reference TRBV13 and TRBJ1-1, is AAGVIQSPRHLIKEKRETATLKCYPIPRHDTVYWYQQGPGQDPQFLISFYEKMQSDKGSIPDRFSAQQFSDYHSELNMSSLELGDSALYFCASSEGTGNTEAFFGQGTRLTVV.

This clonotype has a count of ten or more. The chain uses TRBV20-1 and TRBJ2-5; 8 bases match TRBD1. V shed 6 bases and J 2 bases; nucleotides not matched to a gene: 5. The CDR3 has 13 amino acids. CDR1 and CDR2 (germline): DFQATT, SNEGSKA (reference sequence). The DNA for the CDR3 is TGCAGTGCCTTTGGACAGGGTCAAGAGACCCAGTACTTC. Translation gives CSAFGQGQETQYF.

This clonotype was picked up many times. The chain joins TRBV18 to TRBJ2-1, with TRBD1 matching over 7 bases. Trimming took 1 base from V and 7 from J; bases not matched to a gene: 4. Germline lookup yields CDR1 KGHSH and CDR2 LQKENI. The CDR3 runs to 14 residues. The CDR3 spells CASSPQGARNEQFF. The CDR3 coding sequence is TGTGCCAGCTCACCACAGGGGGCGCGAAATGAGCAGTTCTTC.

This clonotype was seen a single time. This sequence joins TRBV11-3 and TRBJ1-6; a weak D match, TRBD1 (6 bases). The CDR3 has 12 residues. Deletions cut 3 bases from V and 12 bases from J, with 9 bases between. Germline V gives CDR1 SGHNT, CDR2 YENEEA. The chain's CDR3 is CASSFATGPLHF. CDR3 nucleotide sequence: TGTGCCAGCAGCTTTGCGACAGGACCCCTCCACTTT. The variable domain in full, completed from reference TRBV11-3 and TRBJ1-6, reads EAGVVQSPRYKIIEKKQPVAFWCNPISGHNTLYWYLQNLGQGPELLIRYENEEAVDDSQLPKDRFSAERLKGVDSTLKIQPAELGDSAVYLCASSFATGPLHFGNGTRLTVT.

This chain joins TRBV10-3 and TRBJ2-3; D not certain. This CDR3 spans 14 amino acids. Between the trimmed V and J ends, which lost 5 bases and 1 base, there was a span of 10 bases. CDR1 and CDR2 (germline): ENHRY, SYGVKD. The CDR3 protein is CAISRNTGTDTQYF. As DNA, the CDR3 is TGTGCCATCAGTCGAAATACGGGCACAGATACGCAGTATTTT.

V gene TRBV20-1 combines with J gene TRBJ1-3; D not certain. The V gene lost 5 bases and the J gene lost 9 bases, with 17 bases spanning the gap. Germline V gene lookup returns CDR1 DFQATT and CDR2 SNEGSKA (reference sequence). The length of the CDR3 is 13 residues. CDR3 sequence (DNA): TGCAGTGCTCCAAAACGGGGAAGCGGCACCATATATTTT. Its translation is CSAPKRGSGTIYF.